These T cell receptor beta chains were read from a single sample in a study of T cell changes during pregnancy in multiple sclerosis. The assay was immunoSEQ multiplex PCR, and TCRdb's table has in-frame clones only and misses some. The top ten clones hold approximately 1.1% of a sample with fewer than 60,000 clones, approximately 92% of them seen once. Sequencing used peripheral blood, obtained after pregnancy. The receptor source for this set is a female donor in good health, enrolled as a control in a pregnancy study. CDR3s leave out the opening cysteine and the closing phenylalanine or tryptophan. Clone size, where shown, is once, few, many, or a class for clones that have expanded.

v_call	clone_size	j_call	cdr3_length	cdr3_aa
TRBV7-2	.	TRBJ2-3	11	ASSFRGTDTQY
TRBV7-2	.	TRBJ1-1	15	ASSWKDRGYYNTEAF
TRBV6-1	.	TRBJ2-1	14	ASSVGSGGARNEQF
TRBV5-4	.	TRBJ2-2	16	ASSSLGGLAFTTGELF
TRBV4-2	.	TRBJ1-2	14	ASSQDLNGGGYGYT
TRBV6-6	.	TRBJ1-2	14	ASRGGAGTSDYGYT
TRBV11-2	.	TRBJ2-7	16	ASSLARTSGSSSYEQY
TRBV9	.	TRBJ1-1	13	ASSPGIGGGTEAF
TRBV5-6	.	TRBJ2-7	11	ASSLLRGYEQY
TRBV7-7	.	TRBJ1-4	13	ASSLGTGADEKLF
TRBV6-5	.	TRBJ1-2	11	ASSPGTGNGYT
TRBV6-5	.	TRBJ1-5	11	ASRLTDNQPQH
TRBV6-5	.	TRBJ2-1	13	ASSLNGNSYNEQF
TRBV5-1	.	TRBJ2-2	14	ASSLETVANTGELF
TRBV7-9	.	TRBJ2-5	12	ASSSTGLQETQY
TRBV15	.	TRBJ1-2	10	ATSVQGFGYT
TRBV6-1	.	TRBJ2-1	12	ASKRPASYNEQF
TRBV19	once	TRBJ2-1	14	ASSIGKGQTYSEQF
TRBV14	.	TRBJ1-1	12	ASSLRTGNTEAF
TRBV7-2	.	TRBJ1-1	11	ASSTQLNTEAF
TRBV7-2	once	TRBJ2-3	11	ASTLGEADTQY
TRBV11-2	.	TRBJ1-2	13	ASSLGGQGVIGYT
TRBV28	.	TRBJ2-3	18	ASSPPPSSGRPSKTDTQY
TRBV27	.	TRBJ1-1	9	ASSHGPEAF
TRBV4-1	.	TRBJ2-7	13	ASSQAIPENYEQY
TRBV10-1	.	TRBJ1-4	11	ASSDRVEEKLF
TRBV5-1	few	TRBJ1-1	12	ASSPRTGRTEAF
TRBV11-2	.	TRBJ2-1	15	ASRISGGLSSYNEQF
TRBV30	once	TRBJ1-5	11	AWSQGNNQPQH
TRBV6-5	.	TRBJ1-2	13	ASSWHGQASYGYT
TRBV6-5	.	TRBJ1-4	9	ASSTQGRLF
TRBV19	.	TRBJ1-2	12	ASSPTGPNYGYT
TRBV6-6	.	TRBJ1-1	13	ASSSPGGPNTEAF
TRBV5-6	.	TRBJ2-2	14	ASSSVGGDIAGELF
TRBV10-2	once	TRBJ1-2	14	ASMDNGYRGNYGYT
TRBV5-1	.	TRBJ1-4	14	ASSLAGTGAGEKLF
TRBV7-2	.	TRBJ1-4	15	ASSSLLGQGRGEKLF
TRBV19	.	TRBJ2-6	14	ASRNRGDSGANVLT
TRBV9	.	TRBJ2-3	15	ASSPGLSPTSTDTQY
TRBV5-1	.	TRBJ1-4	16	ASSLAHGQGGTGEKLF
TRBV7-9	.	TRBJ1-2	13	ASSLSAGWDYGYT
TRBV5-4	once	TRBJ1-1	12	ASKRTGRETEAF
TRBV6-6	.	TRBJ1-4	12	ASSYRGQGEKLF
TRBV30	.	TRBJ2-7	13	AWTPTTGTSYEQY
TRBV9	once	TRBJ1-6	14	ASSVESGGLGSPLH
TRBV7-6	.	TRBJ2-7	12	ASSQAGTGNEQY
TRBV5-1	.	TRBJ1-4	14	ASSSGTGTMREKLF
TRBV6-5	.	TRBJ1-2	13	ASSNDRGTNYGYT